This T cell receptor beta chain was sequenced in a study of TIL therapy for anti-PD-1-resistant metastatic lung cancer. Whole-study context: Most patients had lung adenocarcinoma. General study points: Compared with baseline intratumoral T cells, expanded TIL cultures were more clonal and less diverse (roughly 6.5% vs 31%). Patients were highly selected, enriched for treatment-naive, never-smoker and oncogene-addicted cases.

Regarding this clone: Its specificity is not known.

The immunoSEQ assay was v3. Assay: immunoSEQ multiplex PCR; the TCRdb copy retains only in-frame clones and omits some. In the table there are approximately 87,000 clones, about two thirds of which are singletons. Time point in this sample: pre-treatment sample, taken before nivolumab and TIL therapy. Pleural nodules or supraclavicular lymph nodes made up most of the excised metastases sampled. Adults with stage 4 NSCLC were enrolled in a phase I trial. Sample: tumor tissue, taken at baseline. This TCR was sampled from a person between 25 and 79 years old with non-small cell lung cancer.

CDR3 sequence: CASIRASGNEKLFF. CDR3 in DNA: TGTGCCAGCATTAGAGCCAGCGGAAATGAAAAACTGTTTTTT. V and J are TRBV2 and TRBJ1-4; no firm D call. V gave up 7 bases and J gave up 5 bases, with 14 bases separating them. The germline V gene has CDR1 SNHLY and CDR2 FYNNEI. The CDR3 covers 14 residues.